This entry is about one T cell receptor (beta chain). What antigen it recognizes has not been identified. It has no much larger one-base neighbor in the sample; base qualities were not kept. The CDR3 spans 14 residues, from the cysteine through the phenylalanine. Of the read, only the CDR3 DNA is kept; its 42 bases are in frame from base 1. V is shortened by 4 bases, J by 4 bases, and the region joining them spans 14 bases. CDR1 and CDR2, per the germline V gene (reference sequence), are SEHNR and FQNEAQ. This specimen belongs to a study of type 1 regulatory T cells (dated by TCRdb to the early 2020s). Background on the whole study: An in vitro protocol by which a Tr1-enriched, alloantigen-specific CD4 T cell product named T-allo10 was generated was characterized in the study. T-allo10 was being evaluated clinically in patients with hematological malignancies who were receiving allogeneic hematopoietic stem cell transplantation. What the work shows at the level of the full study, not this receptor alone: Compared with non-Tr1 cells, Tr1 cells had a narrower TCR repertoire, and the study took this difference to reflect clonal expansion driven by alloantigen.

For sequencing, an Illumina MiSeq was employed. TCRdb took the public reads, trimmed them with fastp at Q25, ran MiXCR for clone calling and kept in-frame beta chains. Under each unique CDR3 protein, matching rows form one entry showing the most common genes and DNA. For this sample there are just under 65,000 distinct CDR3 sequences; roughly half appear just once. The ten largest clones add up to around 2.1% of the sample. The sequenced sample was cultured non-Tr1 T cells, either the whole culture or a sorted T cell fraction (not recorded which). According to the study, the label for this sample's cell subset or site signals: non-Tr1 population from the T-allo10 product. Recombination connected TRBV7-9 to TRBJ2-7; the best D guess is TRBD1, with 5 bases matching. This TCR was recovered from a human donor in good health. The sequenced DNA: TGTGCCAGCAGCTCAAACTACAGGAGATACGAGCAGTACTTC. It codes for CASSSNYRRYEQYF.